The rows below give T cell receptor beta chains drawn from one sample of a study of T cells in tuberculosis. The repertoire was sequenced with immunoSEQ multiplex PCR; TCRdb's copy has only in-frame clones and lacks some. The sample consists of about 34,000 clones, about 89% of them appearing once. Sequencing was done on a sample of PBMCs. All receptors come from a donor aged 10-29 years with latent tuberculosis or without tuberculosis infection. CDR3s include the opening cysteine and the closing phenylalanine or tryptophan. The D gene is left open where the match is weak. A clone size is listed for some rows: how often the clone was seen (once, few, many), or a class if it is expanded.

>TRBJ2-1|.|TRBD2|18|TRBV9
CASSVEGLAEEGYNEQFF
TGTGCCAGCAGCGTAGAGGGACTAGCGGAGGAGGGCTACAATGAGCAGTTCTTC
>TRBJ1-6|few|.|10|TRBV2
CASDGGPLHF
TGTGCCAGCGACGGAGGACCCCTCCACTTT
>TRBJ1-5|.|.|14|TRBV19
CASSIGPSNQPQHF
TGTGCCAGTAGTATAGGGCCTAGCAATCAGCCCCAGCATTTT
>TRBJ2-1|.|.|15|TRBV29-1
CSVRLSNTPPFEQFF
TGCAGCGTTCGACTTAGTAACACACCCCCTTTTGAGCAGTTCTTC
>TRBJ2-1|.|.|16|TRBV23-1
CASSQSGGISYNEQFF
TGCGCCAGCAGTCAATCTGGCGGGATCTCCTACAATGAGCAGTTCTTC
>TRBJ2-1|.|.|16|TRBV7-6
CASSFGGAGRDNEQFF
TGTGCCAGCAGTTTTGGCGGGGCGGGGCGCGACAATGAGCAGTTCTTC
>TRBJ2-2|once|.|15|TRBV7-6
CASSLRSSGTGELFF
TGTGCCAGCAGCTTACGATCGTCAGGCACCGGGGAGCTGTTTTTT
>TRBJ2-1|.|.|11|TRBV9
CASSSSDEQFF
TGTGCCAGCAGCTCTAGCGATGAGCAGTTCTTC
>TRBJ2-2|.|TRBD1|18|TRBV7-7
CASSSRTGGSDSTGELFF
TGTGCCAGCAGCTCAAGGACAGGGGGGAGCGATAGCACCGGGGAGCTGTTTTTT
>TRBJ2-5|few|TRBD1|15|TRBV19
CASSVDRGYQETQYF
TGTGCCAGTAGTGTGGACAGGGGGTACCAAGAGACCCAGTACTTC
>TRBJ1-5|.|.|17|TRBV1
CTSSQGWTGVCNQPQHF
TGCACCAGCAGCCAAGGGTGGACAGGGGTTTGCAATCAGCCCCAGCATTTT
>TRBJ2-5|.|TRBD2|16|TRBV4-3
CASSQEGEGNQETQYF
TGCGCCAGCAGCCAAGAAGGGGAGGGCAACCAAGAGACCCAGTACTTC
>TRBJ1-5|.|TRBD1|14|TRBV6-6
CASSSQGFDQPQHF
TGTGCCAGCAGTTCACAGGGGTTTGACCAGCCCCAGCATTTT
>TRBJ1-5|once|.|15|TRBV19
CASSPWAGSNQPQHF
TGTGCCAGTAGTCCGTGGGCAGGGAGCAATCAGCCCCAGCATTTT
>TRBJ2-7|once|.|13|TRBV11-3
CASSLAGDHEQYF
TGTGCCAGCAGCTTAGCGGGGGACCACGAGCAGTACTTC
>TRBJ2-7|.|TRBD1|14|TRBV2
CASSDRTGSNEQYF
TGTGCCAGCAGTGATCGGACAGGGTCAAACGAGCAGTACTTC
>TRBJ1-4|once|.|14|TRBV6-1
CASSWQVQNEKLFF
TGTGCCAGCTCGTGGCAGGTCCAGAATGAAAAACTGTTTTTT
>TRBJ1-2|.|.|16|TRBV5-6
CASSLERQETNYGYTF
TGTGCCAGCAGCTTGGAAAGACAGGAAACTAACTATGGCTACACCTTC
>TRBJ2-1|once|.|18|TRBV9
CASSVGFPRGNSYNEQFF
TGTGCCAGCAGCGTAGGCTTCCCTCGGGGGAACTCCTACAATGAGCAGTTCTTC
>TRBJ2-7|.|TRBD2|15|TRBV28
CASSSGLADYYEQYF
TGTGCCAGCAGTTCCGGACTAGCGGATTACTACGAGCAGTACTTC
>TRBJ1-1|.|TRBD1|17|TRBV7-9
CASSLSPGQGRNTEAFF
TGTGCCAGCAGCTTATCCCCAGGACAGGGGCGGAACACTGAAGCTTTCTTT
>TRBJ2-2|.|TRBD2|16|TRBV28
CATELLAGISTGELFF
TGTGCCACCGAATTACTAGCGGGGATTAGCACCGGGGAGCTGTTTTTT
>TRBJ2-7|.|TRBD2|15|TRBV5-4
CASSPAGGNSYEQYF
TGTGCCAGCAGCCCCGCGGGGGGGAACTCCTACGAGCAGTACTTC
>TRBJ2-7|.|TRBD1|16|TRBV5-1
CASSLAGTGWSYEQYF
TGCGCCAGCAGCTTGGCGGGGACAGGGTGGTCCTACGAGCAGTACTTC
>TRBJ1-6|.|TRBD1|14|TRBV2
CASGLTGANSPLHF
TGTGCCAGCGGCTTGACAGGGGCGAATTCACCCCTCCACTTT
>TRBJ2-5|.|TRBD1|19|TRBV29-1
CSVEGTGKWDKLKGETQYF
TGCAGCGTTGAGGGGACAGGCAAATGGGATAAATTGAAAGGAGAGACCCAGTACTTC
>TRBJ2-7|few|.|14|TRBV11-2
CASSYNRGTYEQYF
TGTGCCAGCAGCTACAACCGAGGAACCTACGAGCAGTACTTC
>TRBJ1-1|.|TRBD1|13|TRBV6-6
CASSGDRNTEAFF
TGTGCCAGCAGTGGGGACAGGAACACTGAAGCTTTCTTT
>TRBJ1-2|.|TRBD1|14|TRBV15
CATSRAQGDNGYTF
TGTGCCACCAGCAGGGCCCAGGGGGATAATGGCTACACCTTC
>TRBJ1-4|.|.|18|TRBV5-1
CASSSPQDLPPARYKLFF
TGCGCCAGCAGTTCCCCGCAGGATCTGCCCCCGGCCCGCTATAAACTGTTTTTT
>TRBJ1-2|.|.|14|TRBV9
CASSRAWKRDGYTF
TGTGCCAGCAGCAGGGCTTGGAAGCGGGATGGCTACACCTTC
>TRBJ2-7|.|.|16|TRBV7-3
CASSEGLGGRSDEQYF
TGTGCCAGCAGCGAAGGGTTGGGAGGACGGTCCGACGAGCAGTACTTC
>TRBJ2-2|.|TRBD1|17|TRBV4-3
CASSHRTGGQITGELFF
TGCGCCAGCAGCCATCGGACAGGGGGCCAGATCACCGGGGAGCTGTTTTTT
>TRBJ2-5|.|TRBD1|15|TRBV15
CATSRDLRGPETQYF
TGTGCCACCAGCAGAGATTTGAGGGGGCCTGAGACCCAGTACTTC
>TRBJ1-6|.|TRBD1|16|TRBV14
CASSPPGQGYYSPLHF
TGTGCCAGCAGCCCCCCGGGACAGGGATATTATTCACCCCTCCACTTT
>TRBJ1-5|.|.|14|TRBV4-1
CASSQNSANQPQHF
TGCGCCAGCAGCCAAAACAGTGCCAATCAGCCCCAGCATTTT
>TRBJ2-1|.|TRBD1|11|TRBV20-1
CSATQGGEQFF
TGCAGTGCAACACAGGGGGGTGAGCAGTTCTTC